Sequencing of this T cell receptor beta chain was carried out in a study of T cells after yellow fever vaccination. About the study: It was SMART-Seq v4 Ultra Low Input that prepared the fractions with low cell numbers. Overall study results and limits: Most clones from primary vaccination were detected again post-booster (just under 97% CD4, roughly 85% CD8).

With 2 bases removed from V and 3 bases from J, the gap between germline ends came to 8 bases. CDR1 is SGHTA, CDR2 FQGNSA, per germline. The CDR3 has 14 amino acids. A universal primer site and UMIs were added as TCR cDNA was made by 5'RACE template switching. TCRdb re-called the 5' RACE reads through MiXCR, storing one row per CDR3 protein. The sample has 300,000 to 400,000 distinct CDR3 sequences; under 15% are singletons. This clonotype was detected a few times. Its antigen is not identified. The sequencing here drew on CD4+ T cells sorted from PBMCs, taken 15 days after the yellow fever booster vaccination. The clonotype originates from a man in his late teens or twenties who received the YFV17D yellow fever vaccine. The chain employs TRBV7-2 and TRBJ1-3; D may be TRBD1 (6 bases). The CDR3 loop is CASSLQGNGNTIYF. DNA for the CDR3: TGTGCCAGCAGCTTACAGGGGAATGGAAACACCATATATTTT.